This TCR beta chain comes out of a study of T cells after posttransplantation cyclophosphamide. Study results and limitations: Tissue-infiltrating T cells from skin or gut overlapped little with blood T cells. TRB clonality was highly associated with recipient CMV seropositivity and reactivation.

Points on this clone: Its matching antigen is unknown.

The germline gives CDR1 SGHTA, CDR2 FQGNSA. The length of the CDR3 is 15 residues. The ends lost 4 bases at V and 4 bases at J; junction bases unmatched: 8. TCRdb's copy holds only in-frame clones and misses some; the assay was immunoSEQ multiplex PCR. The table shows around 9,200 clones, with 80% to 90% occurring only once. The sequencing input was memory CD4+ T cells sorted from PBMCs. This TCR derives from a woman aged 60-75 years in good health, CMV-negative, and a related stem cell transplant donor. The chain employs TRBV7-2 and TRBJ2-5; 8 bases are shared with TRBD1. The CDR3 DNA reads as TGTGCCAGCAGCTCGCAGGGGGCTTCTGGAGAGACCCAGTACTTC. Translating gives CASSSQGASGETQYF.